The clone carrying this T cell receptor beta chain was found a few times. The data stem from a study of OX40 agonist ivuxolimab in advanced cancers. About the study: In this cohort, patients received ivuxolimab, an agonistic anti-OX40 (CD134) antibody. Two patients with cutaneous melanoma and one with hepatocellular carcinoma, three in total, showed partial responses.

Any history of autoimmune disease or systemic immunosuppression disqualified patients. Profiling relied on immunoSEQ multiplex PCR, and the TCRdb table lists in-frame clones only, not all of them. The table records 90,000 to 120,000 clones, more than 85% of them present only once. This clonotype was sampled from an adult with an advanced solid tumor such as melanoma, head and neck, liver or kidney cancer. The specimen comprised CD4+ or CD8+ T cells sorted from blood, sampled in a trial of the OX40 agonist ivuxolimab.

In nucleotides, the CDR3 is TGTGCCAGCAGCCAAGATCGGGCCTATGGCTACACCTTC. It codes for CASSQDRAYGYTF. The chain employs TRBV4-2 and TRBJ1-2; D not certain. Germline V gene data show CDR1 as LGHNA and CDR2 as YNFKEQ. There are 13 residues in the CDR3. The V end was cut by 0 bases, the J end by 4 bases, with 6 bases between.